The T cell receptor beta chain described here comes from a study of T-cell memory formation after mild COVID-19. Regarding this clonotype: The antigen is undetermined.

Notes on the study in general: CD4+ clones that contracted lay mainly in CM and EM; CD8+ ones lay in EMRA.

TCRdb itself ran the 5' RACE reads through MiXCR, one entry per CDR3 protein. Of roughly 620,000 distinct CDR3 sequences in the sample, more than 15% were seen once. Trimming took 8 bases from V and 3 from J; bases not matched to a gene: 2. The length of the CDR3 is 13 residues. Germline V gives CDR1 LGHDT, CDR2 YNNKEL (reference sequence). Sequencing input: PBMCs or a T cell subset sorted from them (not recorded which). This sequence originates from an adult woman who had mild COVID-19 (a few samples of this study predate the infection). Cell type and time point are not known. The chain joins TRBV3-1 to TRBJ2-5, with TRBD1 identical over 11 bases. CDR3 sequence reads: CASGTGGEETQYF. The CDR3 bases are TGTGCCAGCGGGACAGGGGGAGAAGAGACCCAGTACTTC.